This TCR beta chain is from a study of blood T cell repertoires in COVID-19. Looking at the study overall: Samples came from the United States, Italy and Spain, spanning acute and convalescent COVID-19.

The table came from immunoSEQ multiplex PCR; TCRdb's copy has only in-frame clones and leaves some out. The table lists fewer than 350,000 clones, about 82% of them singletons. Per germline, CDR1 MDHEN and CDR2 SYDVKM. The CDR3 consists of 14 residues. J lost 8 bases, V lost 5 bases, and 10 bases had no gene match. The sequence was collected from a woman in her fifties or sixties with active or convalescent COVID-19. V and J are TRBV28 and TRBJ1-2, with 8 nucleotides matching TRBD1. Specimen: peripheral blood. CDR3 residues: CASSLSDREGGYTF. Here the CDR3 DNA reads TGTGCCAGCAGTCTCTCGGACAGGGAGGGAGGCTACACCTTC.